Presented here are 26 T cell receptor beta chains from one specimen sequenced in a study of HIV-infected patients and healthy controls. No cell fractionation was done, so the repertoire covers all unsorted peripheral blood T cells. Alpha and beta constant-region primers primed reverse transcription of approximately 500 ng RNA. Each of the alpha and beta chains got its own library through chain-specific third strand synthesis with indices. TCRdb fed the 5' RACE reads into MiXCR, producing one record per CDR3 protein. The table records 17,000 or so distinct CDR3 sequences, under 10% of them present only once. Sequencing was performed on blood. These receptors were obtained from an adult in good health.

This clonotype was detected only a few times. V is TRBV19 and J is TRBJ1-5, with 10 positions matching TRBD1. The CDR3 contains 16 residues. J lost 3 bases, V lost 1 base, and 3 bases had no gene match. Germline assignment: CDR1 LNHDA and CDR2 SQIVND (reference sequence). CDR3 DNA: TGTGCCAGTAGTATAGGGGACAGGGGTTTCAATCAGCCCCAGCATTTT. It yields the protein CASSIGDRGFNQPQHF.

Ten or more counts support this clonotype. This chain uses TRBV19 with TRBJ2-7; D possibly corresponds to TRBD2 (5 bases). Germline V gene data show CDR1 as LNHDA and CDR2 as SQIVND (reference sequence). The CDR3 is 14 residues long. The V end was cut by 7 bases, the J end by 3 bases, with 16 bases between. CDR3 DNA: TGTGCCAGTATGGGGAGCTCTAATTGCTACGAGCAGTACGTC. As protein: CASMGSSNCYEQYV.

This clonotype was seen repeatedly, ten times or more. The J gene is TRBJ2-4, the V gene TRBV5-1; unclear D gene. The CDR3 runs 16 residues. CDR1 is SGHRS, CDR2 YFSETQ, per germline. V gave up 1 base and J gave up 1 base, with 12 bases separating them. The CDR3 loop reads CASSLSTDTAKNIQYF. CDR3 DNA: TGCGCCAGCAGCTTGTCCACTGACACGGCCAAAAACATTCAGTACTTC.

This clonotype was counted many times. This chain links TRBV4-3 with TRBJ2-1, with D unresolved. CDR1 is LGHNA and CDR2 is YSLEER in the germline V gene. The CDR3 has 13 residues. V was trimmed by 0 bases and J by 10 bases, leaving 10 bases between them. CDR3 DNA: TGCGCCAGCAGCCAAGAGTTACATTACGAGCAGTTCTTC. This gives the protein CASSQELHYEQFF.

This clonotype was observed many times. This chain connects TRBV28 to TRBJ1-5; D is unclear. Germline-derived CDR1 and CDR2 are MDHEN and SYDVKM. This CDR3 has 14 amino acids. V lost 6 bases, J lost 1 base, and 10 bases lay in between. As DNA, the CDR3 is TGTGCCAGCAGCCGAAATCTAAGCAATCAGCCCCAGCATTTT. The encoded protein is CASSRNLSNQPQHF.

This clonotype showed up many times. The gene calls are TRBV27 and TRBJ2-3, with D perhaps TRBD1 (5 bases). V was shortened by 1 base and J by 2 bases, with 10 bases between the two germline ends. CDR3 length equals 15 residues. The germline CDR1 and CDR2 sequences are MNHEY and SMNVEV (reference sequence). CDR3 coding DNA: TGTGCCAGCAGTTTATGGTTGACAGTCACAGATACGCAGTATTTT. Amino acid sequence: CASSLWLTVTDTQYF.

This sequence joins TRBV29-1 and TRBJ2-3; TRBD2 aligns across 10 bases. The CDR3 length is 14 residues. Germline trimming cut 4 bases from V and 2 bases from J; bases unmatched to any gene: 3. Germline-derived CDR1 and CDR2 are SQVTM and ANQGSEA. CDR3 region: CSVGTSGFTDTQYF. The CDR3 DNA reads TGCAGCGTTGGGACTAGCGGATTCACAGATACGCAGTATTTT.

The chain combines TRBV7-2 with TRBJ2-7; unclear D gene. The CDR3 has 12 residues. Germline CDR1 and CDR2: SGHTA and FQGNSA. V was trimmed by 0 bases and J by 6 bases, leaving 6 bases between them. The CDR3 DNA follows: TGTGCCAGCAGCTTAGCTGGCCGCGAGCAGTACTTC. Amino acid sequence: CASSLAGREQYF.

This clonotype was found many times. J is TRBJ2-5 and V is TRBV20-1; TRBD2 matches 14 bases. In germline, CDR1 is DFQATT, CDR2 SNEGSKA (reference sequence). Trimming cost V 1 base and J 7 bases; bases outside gene matches: 8. The CDR3 contains 16 residues. In nucleotides, the CDR3 is TGCAGTGCTAGAGGGGGACTAGCGGGAGATACTAGGACCCAGTACTTC. Protein sequence: CSARGGLAGDTRTQYF.

On this clonotype itself: This sequence may be a read error, since a much larger clone differs from it by one base. The chain uses TRBV29-1 and TRBJ2-1, with D possibly matching TRBD2 (8 bases). This CDR3 contains 13 residues. CDR1 is SQVTM, CDR2 ANQGSEA, per germline. CDR3 protein: CSVGVTGTSEQIF. The CDR3 DNA reads TGCAGCGTTGGAGTGACAGGGACTAGTGAGCAGATCTTC.

This clonotype is medium-sized within its sample. This rearrangement joins TRBV6-5 to TRBJ1-2; 7 bases line up with TRBD1. CDR1 MNHEY and CDR2 SVGAGI come from the germline V gene. J lost 0 bases, V lost 10 bases, and 11 bases had no gene match. CDR3 length equals 15 residues. CDR3: CATTRDSNANYGYTF. In nucleotides, the CDR3 is TGTGCCACTACCCGGGACAGTAACGCTAACTATGGCTACACCTTC.

This clonotype was observed at least ten times. The J gene is TRBJ2-5, the V gene TRBV19; D possibly corresponds to TRBD1 (5 bases). Trimming took 9 bases from V and 4 from J, leaving 12 bases between them. Germline CDR1 LNHDA, CDR2 SQIVND (reference sequence). The CDR3 is 12 amino acids. The CDR3 reads CASQGLVETQYF. CDR3 nucleotides: TGTGCCAGCCAGGGTCTGGTAGAGACCCAGTACTTC.

This clonotype is labeled as medium-sized. J is TRBJ2-1 and V is TRBV20-1; a weak D match, TRBD2 (5 bases). The germline CDR1 and CDR2 sequences are DFQATT and SNEGSKA (reference sequence). V lost 6 bases and J lost 8, with 23 bases in between. The CDR3 spans 15 residues. For the CDR3, the DNA is TGCAGTGCCCCCCGGGGAGCGGCAGAGGTTGATGAGCAGTTCTTC. It codes for CSAPRGAAEVDEQFF.

By sample share, this clonotype is medium-sized. The V call is TRBV6-1, the J call TRBJ1-5; D perhaps matches TRBD1 (6 bases). The CDR3 loop spans 18 amino acids. Germline lookup yields CDR1 MNHNS and CDR2 SASEGT. The ends were cut back, 5 bases at V and 4 bases at J, with 24 bases in the middle. The CDR3 spells CASSSGQRGGWWNQPQHF. The CDR3 DNA reads TGTGCCAGCAGTTCGGGACAACGGGGAGGCTGGTGGAATCAGCCCCAGCATTTT.

This clonotype has more than one count but fewer than ten. The chain carries TRBV7-3 and TRBJ2-1; no clear D. Deletions cut 5 bases from V and 8 bases from J, with 22 bases between. This CDR3 spans 16 amino acids. CDR1 and CDR2 from the germline V gene are SGHTA and FQGTGA. CDR3 coding DNA: TGTGCCAGCAGCCTCACGAGGCCAACTTTACGCTATGAGCAGTTCTTC. Translating it yields CASSLTRPTLRYEQFF.

This clonotype was picked up one time. The chain has TRBV29-1 and TRBJ2-3, with D hard to call. Germline V gene lookup returns CDR1 SQVTM and CDR2 ANQGSEA. Trimming shortened V by 4 bases and J by 7 bases, and 6 bases separated the two germline ends. The CDR3 loop spans 10 amino acids. The CDR3 sequence: CSVVQYTQYF. CDR3 bases: TGCAGCGTTGTACAGTATACGCAGTATTTT.

This clonotype is medium-sized. The chain is built from TRBV28 and TRBJ1-2; perhaps TRBD1 as D (5 bases). The germline V gene encodes CDR1 MDHEN and CDR2 SYDVKM. V lost 5 bases, J lost 0 bases, and 10 bases lay in between. The CDR3 loop spans 14 amino acids. The DNA of the CDR3 is TGTGCCAGCAGTCTGACAGTAGCTAACTATGGCTACACCTTC. Translating gives CASSLTVANYGYTF.

This clonotype showed up many times. The rearrangement joins TRBV7-8 to TRBJ2-3; 10 bases agree with TRBD1. This CDR3 is 14 amino acids long. V lost 8 bases, J lost 3 bases, and 5 bases stayed unmatched. The germline V gene encodes CDR1 SGHVS and CDR2 FQNEAQ. CDR3 bases: TGTGCCAGCGTGACAGGGGGCACGACAGATACGCAGTATTTT. This codes for CASVTGGTTDTQYF.

This clonotype was counted at least ten times. The gene calls are TRBV19 and TRBJ1-1, with D unresolved. The CDR3 has 14 amino acids. V lost 3 bases, J lost 4 bases, and 12 bases lay in between. The germline CDR1 and CDR2 sequences are LNHDA and SQIVND (reference sequence). The CDR3 loop is CASSIMSGGTEAFF. The CDR3 bases are TGTGCCAGTAGTATTATGTCCGGAGGCACTGAAGCTTTCTTT.

This clonotype has a count of ten or more. The V call is TRBV2, the J call TRBJ2-3; the D gene is possibly TRBD2 (6 bases). Germline CDR1 SNHLY, CDR2 FYNNEI. V lost 1 base and J 13 bases, leaving 15 bases between the germline ends. The CDR3 is 13 amino acids. For the CDR3, the DNA is TGTGCCAGCAGTGAAGACCCGGGACTCCCGAAGTATTTT. As protein: CASSEDPGLPKYF.

This clonotype has ten or more counts. The chain carries TRBV28 and TRBJ1-2, with D perhaps TRBD1 (6 bases). CDR1 MDHEN and CDR2 SYDVKM come from the germline V gene. V lost 10 bases, J lost 2 bases, and 17 bases lay in between. CDR3 length: 14 amino acids. The CDR3 nucleotides read TGTGCCATCAGAGCCCCGACAGGAAACTATGGCTACACCTTC. Its translation is CAIRAPTGNYGYTF.

This clonotype has at least ten counts. This chain joins TRBV10-3 and TRBJ2-3; D is unresolved. The germline V gene has CDR1 ENHRY and CDR2 SYGVKD. Trimming cost V 6 bases and J 0 bases, with 13 bases left between them. This CDR3 is built from 15 residues. CDR3 residues: CAISLTQFSTDTQYF. The CDR3 DNA is TGTGCCATCAGCTTGACTCAATTCAGCACAGATACGCAGTATTTT.

This clonotype appeared many times. The rearrangement joins TRBV5-4 to TRBJ1-2; no clear D. The germline V gene has CDR1 SGHNT and CDR2 YYREEE (reference sequence). The CDR3 has 15 amino acids. Trimming took off 2 bases at V and 3 bases at J, with 14 bases between the two ends. This chain's CDR3 is CASSFTNFLDYGYTF. CDR3 in DNA: TGTGCCAGCAGCTTCACGAACTTCCTGGACTATGGCTACACCTTC. Based on the CDR3 plus reference TRBV5-4 and TRBJ1-2, the full variable domain is ETGVTQSPTHLIKTRGQQVTLRCSSQSGHNTVSWYQQALGQGPQFIFQYYREEENGRGNFPPRFSGLQFPNYSSELNVNALELDDSALYLCASSFTNFLDYGYTFGSGTRLTVV.

This clonotype was recorded a few times. The rearrangement joins TRBV20-1 to TRBJ2-5, with 7 bases fitting TRBD2. This CDR3 spans 15 amino acids. Germline V lookup: CDR1 DFQATT, CDR2 SNEGSKA (reference sequence). V gave up 2 bases and J gave up 2 bases; unmatched junction bases: 8. The CDR3 bases are TGCAGTGCTAGATCCCTAGCGGAACTACAAGAGACCCAGTACTTC. It yields the protein CSARSLAELQETQYF.

The sample holds a few counts of this clonotype. J is TRBJ2-7 and V is TRBV6-2 or TRBV6-3; tentative D call: TRBD2 (6 bases). Deletions cut 8 bases from V and 4 bases from J, with 21 bases between. The germline gives CDR1 MNHEY, CDR2 SVGEGT. The CDR3 covers 15 residues. This chain's CDR3 is CASLFRDFRRYEQYF. CDR3 DNA sequence: TGTGCCAGCCTTTTTCGGGACTTCCGGCGTTACGAGCAGTACTTC.

By share, this clonotype ranks as medium-sized. V gene TRBV4-3 combines with J gene TRBJ1-1; unclear D gene. CDR3 length equals 16 residues. The V gene lost 0 bases and the J gene lost 1 base, with 12 bases spanning the gap. Germline V CDR1 and CDR2: LGHNA, YSLEER. The chain's CDR3 is CASSQDRHSSNTEAFF. CDR3 coding DNA: TGCGCCAGCAGCCAAGATAGACACAGCTCGAACACTGAAGCTTTCTTT.